The subject of this entry is one T cell receptor beta chain. The target antigen is unknown. These data are taken from a study of a mutant IDH1 vaccine in newly diagnosed glioma. Background on the study: Investigators started vaccination 4-6 weeks after radiotherapy alone, or with temozolomide cycles. Patients were pretreated with radiotherapy, temozolomide, or both, mostly both.

Time point here: week 47, end of study. Topical imiquimod was applied with each vaccine dose, which held 300 ug of mutant IDH1 20-mer peptide. Vaccination of patients was performed eight times, in weeks 1, 3, 5, 7, 11, 15, 19 and 23. Astrocytomas found in donors were new, WHO grade 3 or 4, IDH1-mutant and ATRX-lost. Using immunoSEQ multiplex PCR, the repertoire was profiled, and TCRdb retains in-frame clones only, with some absent. The sample contains about 60,000 clones, 80% to 85% of which appear only once. The TCR was taken from a woman between 50 and 59 years old with glioma. Sequenced material: PBMCs, taken from a glioma patient whose treatment included an IDH1 peptide vaccine.

CDR3: CASSLPRGQGLTDTQYF. The CDR3 DNA reads as TGTGCCAGCAGTTTACCCCGGGGACAGGGGCTTACAGATACGCAGTATTTT. The chain links TRBV28 to TRBJ2-3; 10 nucleotides agree with TRBD1. CDR1 is MDHEN, CDR2 SYDVKM, per germline. CDR3 size: 17 residues. The J segment lost 3 bases and the V segment lost 2 bases, leaving 8 bases of the junction unmatched.